A single sample gave rise to the 27 T cell receptor beta chains below, sequenced in a study of regulatory T cells in long-lasting Graves disease. In building TCR beta libraries, iRepertoire HTBI primers were used together with Arm-PCR of CDR3 regions. TCRdb reprocessed the multiplex PCR reads via MiXCR and lists one record per CDR3 protein. The table includes some 320,000 distinct CDR3 sequences, 15% to 20% detected once. Noted time point: newly diagnosed GD, antithyroid drugs for less than 3 months. There was RNA extracted from PBMCs, and the TCR library was made from it. Source: peripheral blood mononuclear cells (PBMCs), taken at new diagnosis, from a patient treated with antithyroid drugs. The receptors were gathered from a female donor with Graves disease.

This clonotype came up a few times. In DNA form, the CDR3 reads TGTGCCAGCAGCGTAATGTGGGGCGGGTCCTACAATGAGCAGTTCTTC. Amino acid sequence: CASSVMWGGSYNEQFF. J is TRBJ2-1 and V is TRBV9, with D perhaps given as TRBD1 or TRBD2 (5 bases each). Germline loops: CDR1 SGDLS, CDR2 YYNGEE. Trimming cost V 1 base and J 1 base, with 12 bases left between them. CDR3 length equals 16 residues.

At least ten counts were recorded for this clonotype. The chain combines TRBV10-3 with TRBJ1-6; 8 bases fit TRBD1. The V gene's germline CDR1 is ENHRY and CDR2 SYGVKD. The CDR3 consists of 13 residues. Trimming removed 8 bases from V and 7 bases from J; junction bases left unmatched: 4. CDR3 nucleotides: TGTGCCATCGGACAGGGTGGGAATTCACCCCTCCACTTT. Amino acids: CAIGQGGNSPLHF.

This clonotype occurred many times. The rearrangement links TRBV3-1 to TRBJ1-5; no clear D. With 1 base removed from V and 10 bases from J, the gap between germline ends came to 8 bases. CDR3 length equals 12 residues. Germline V lookup: CDR1 LGHDT, CDR2 YNNKEL (reference sequence). The DNA of the CDR3 is TGTGCCAGCAGCCAAGGGTTCGACCCCCAGCATTTT. It yields the protein CASSQGFDPQHF. Based on the CDR3 plus reference TRBV3-1 and TRBJ1-5, the full variable domain is DTAVSQTPKYLVTQMGNDKSIKCEQNLGHDTMYWYKQDSKKFLKIMFSYNNKELIINETVPNRFSPKSPDKAHLNLHINSLELGDSAVYFCASSQGFDPQHFGDGTRLSIL.

In the case of this clonotype: This may come from a read error, since a much larger clone is one base off. The V gene is TRBV28, the J gene TRBJ2-7, with 8 bases lining up with TRBD2. CDR3 length equals 15 residues. Germline values: CDR1 MDHEN, CDR2 SYDVKM. V dropped 3 bases and J dropped 7; count of bases not matched to a gene: 11. This CDR3 reads CASSLFMGLENEQYF. The CDR3 coding sequence is TGTGCCAGCAGTTTGTTTATGGGACTAGAGAATGAGCAGTACTTC.

In its sample, this clonotype was seen many times. This chain links TRBV24-1 with TRBJ2-5; TRBD1 matches at 10 bases. V lost 2 bases and J lost 1; bases outside the gene matches: 0. The CDR3 consists of 15 residues. Germline lookup yields CDR1 KGHDR and CDR2 SFDVKD. The CDR3 loop reads CATSDWDRGQETQYF. The CDR3 DNA reads as TGTGCCACCAGTGATTGGGACAGGGGCCAAGAGACCCAGTACTTC.

This clonotype occurred many times. The CDR3 spells CASNIDNTDTQYF. The CDR3 coding sequence is TGTGCCAGCAACATCGACAACACAGATACGCAGTATTTT. This rearrangement joins TRBV6-8 to TRBJ2-3; D not resolved. V dropped 7 bases and J dropped 2 bases, with 10 bases sitting between them. The CDR3 is 13 residues long. CDR1 is MNHGY, CDR2 SAAAGT, per germline.

The genes are TRBV11-2 and TRBJ2-7, with 7 bases aligning to TRBD1. Unmatched junction bases numbered 8, after V lost 3 bases and J lost 3 bases. This CDR3 is built from 15 residues. Germline-derived CDR1 and CDR2 are SGHAT and FQNNGV. The DNA for the CDR3 is TGTGCCAGCAGCTTTTCCCGGGACAGCTTCTACGAGCAGTACTTC. Translation gives CASSFSRDSFYEQYF. Looking up the rest from reference TRBV11-2 and TRBJ2-7 gives the full variable domain: EAGVAQSPRYKIIEKRQSVAFWCNPISGHATLYWYQQILGQGPKLLIQFQNNGVVDDSQLPKDRFSAERLKGVDSTLKIQPAKLEDSAVYLCASSFSRDSFYEQYFGPGTRLTVT.

Worth noting for this clonotype: A single base is all that separates this from a far larger clone, so a read error is likely. Likely a read error: the CDR3 ends without its conserved phenylalanine or tryptophan. V is TRBV2 and J is TRBJ1-1; TRBD1 is a possible D gene (6 bases). Germline V gives CDR1 SNHLY, CDR2 FYNNEI. The CDR3 length is 14 residues. Trimming took off 8 bases at V and 1 base at J, with 14 bases between the two ends. CDR3 sequence: CASWERGGNTEAFL. CDR3 coding DNA: TGTGCCAGCTGGGAGAGGGGGGGGAACACTGAAGCTTTCCTT.

A few counts support this clonotype. The chain carries TRBV18 and TRBJ2-5, with 9 bases matching TRBD2. The CDR3 is 17 amino acids. Germline lookup yields CDR1 KGHSH and CDR2 LQKENI. With 2 bases clipped from V and 1 base from J, the junction kept 8 bases outside the gene matches. Here the CDR3 reads CASSPIRSGRGQETQYF. CDR3 DNA: TGTGCCAGCTCACCAATCCGTAGCGGGAGAGGCCAAGAGACCCAGTACTTC.

At least ten counts were recorded for this clonotype. This chain uses TRBV6-1 with TRBJ2-7; 12 positions agree with TRBD2. The V gene's germline CDR1 is MNHNS and CDR2 SASEGT. The CDR3 spans 16 residues. The V and J ends lost 5 bases and 3 bases, in that order; junction bases with no gene match: 8. The CDR3, as DNA: TGTGCCAGCAGTCTCCTGACTAGCGGGAGTTTCTACGAGCAGTACTTC. Encoded protein: CASSLLTSGSFYEQYF.

This clonotype was detected many times. The chain recombines TRBV28 with TRBJ2-1; TRBD2 matches 13 bases. Germline V CDR1 and CDR2: MDHEN, SYDVKM. V lost 9 bases and J lost 4; bases outside the gene matches: 9. The CDR3 extends over 16 amino acids. The CDR3 region is CASIRTSGSKYNEQFF. CDR3 coding DNA: TGTGCCAGTATCAGGACTAGCGGGAGTAAATACAATGAGCAGTTCTTC.

The chain combines TRBV20-1 with TRBJ2-3; 7 nucleotides line up with TRBD2. The trim removed 5 bases at V and 0 bases at J, leaving 11 bases unmatched. This CDR3 region has 16 residues. Per the germline V gene, CDR1 is DFQATT and CDR2 is SNEGSKA (reference sequence). The CDR3 DNA sequence: TGCAGTGCTGGCCTAGGACTAGATAGTAGCACAGATACGCAGTATTTT. Protein product: CSAGLGLDSSTDTQYF.

In the case of this clonotype: The CDR3 ends on some other residue instead of the conserved phenylalanine or tryptophan, so this is likely a read error. The chain links TRBV30 to TRBJ1-2, with D maybe TRBD1 (6 bases). Germline V gives CDR1 GTSNPN, CDR2 SVGIG (reference sequence). The length of the CDR3 is 11 residues. Trimming left V 5 bases short and J 8 bases short, with 12 bases between. The CDR3 sequence is CAWSDSKGYTL. Written as DNA, the CDR3 is TGTGCCTGGTCGGACAGCAAAGGCTACACCCTC.

Remarks on this clonotype: Being one base from a much bigger clone, this may be a read error. The rearrangement joins TRBV2 to TRBJ2-5, with 9 nucleotides matching TRBD2. V was pared by 7 bases and J by 0 bases, with 9 bases of the junction left unmatched. Germline-derived CDR1 and CDR2 are SNHLY and FYNNEI. The CDR3 runs to 16 residues. CDR3 sequence: CASKETLAGNQETQYF. The DNA for the CDR3 is TGTGCCAGCAAGGAAACACTAGCGGGTAACCAAGAGACCCAGTACTTC.

There are many counts of this clonotype. The V and J genes are TRBV28 and TRBJ1-2; a possible D gene is TRBD1 (5 bases). CDR3 length: 13 residues. Deletions cut 3 bases from V and 8 bases from J, with 13 bases between. Germline CDR1 and CDR2: MDHEN and SYDVKM. The CDR3 here is CASSFGQGRGYTF. In DNA, the CDR3 is TGTGCCAGCAGTTTTGGCCAGGGTCGCGGCTACACCTTC.

This clonotype was seen repeatedly, ten times or more. The chain has TRBV24-1 and TRBJ1-2; 7 bases line up with TRBD1. The CDR3 sequence is 17 residues long. Losses at the gene ends were 4 bases for V and 6 bases for J; bases not matched to a gene: 16. Per germline, CDR1 KGHDR and CDR2 SFDVKD. The CDR3 loop is CATSDIKDRAGSHGYTF. Written as DNA, the CDR3 is TGTGCCACCAGTGACATCAAAGACAGGGCGGGCTCCCATGGCTACACCTTC.

This chain uses TRBV19 with TRBJ2-1; 7 bases fit TRBD2. Germline assignment: CDR1 LNHDA and CDR2 SQIVND (reference sequence). The CDR3 is 15 amino acids. Trimming removed 3 bases from V and 6 bases from J; junction bases left unmatched: 8. The CDR3 DNA reads as TGTGCCAGTAGTATGCCCGGGGCTAGCGGCAATGAGCAGTTCTTC. This translates into CASSMPGASGNEQFF.

About this clonotype: This may come from a read error, since a much larger clone is one base off. V and J are TRBV5-1 and TRBJ2-3, with 8 bases identical to TRBD2. The V segment lost 1 base and the J segment 7 bases; nucleotides outside the gene matches: 5. This CDR3 is built from 14 residues. Germline CDR1 reads SGHRS; CDR2 reads YFSETQ. DNA of the CDR3: TGCGCCAGCAGCTTGCGGATTAGCGGGAATACGCAGTATTTT. Its protein is CASSLRISGNTQYF.

The chain couples TRBV20-1 to TRBJ2-5, with 9 positions matching TRBD2. Germline V gene lookup returns CDR1 DFQATT and CDR2 SNEGSKA (reference sequence). The CDR3 totals 15 residues. After removal of 6 bases from V and 5 bases from J, the junction contained 13 bases not matched to a gene. This chain's CDR3 is CSAKGRGGVAETQYF. Here the CDR3 DNA reads TGCAGTGCCAAAGGGCGGGGGGGGGTAGCGGAGACCCAGTACTTC.

This clonotype has a count of ten or more. The chain has TRBV19 and TRBJ2-7; weak D call: TRBD2 (5 bases). V was pared by 0 bases and J by 3 bases, with 12 bases between. This CDR3 has 15 residues. Germline V gives CDR1 LNHDA, CDR2 SQIVND (reference sequence). This CDR3 reads CASSIERADGYEQYF. The CDR3 coding sequence is TGTGCCAGTAGTATAGAGAGGGCGGATGGCTACGAGCAGTACTTC.

The V and J genes are TRBV5-1 and TRBJ2-6; D may be TRBD1 (6 bases). CDR1 SGHRS and CDR2 YFSETQ come from the germline V gene. The CDR3 consists of 16 residues. V was cut by 0 bases and J by 3 bases, with 10 bases left in between. CDR3 nucleotide sequence: TGCGCCAGCAGCTTGGCCTGGGGGCTTGGGGCCAACGTCCTGACTTTC. Translation gives CASSLAWGLGANVLTF.

The chain has TRBV6-1 and TRBJ1-2, with TRBD1 matching 8 bases. The germline V gene has CDR1 MNHNS and CDR2 SASEGT. The CDR3 is made up of 13 amino acids. The junction had 7 bases not matched to a gene; V was cut back by 5 bases and J by 8 bases. CDR3 amino acids: CASSTTGARGYTF. For the CDR3, the DNA is TGTGCCAGCAGTACGACAGGGGCCCGGGGCTACACCTTC.

Ten or more counts support this clonotype. The V gene is TRBV11-2, the J gene TRBJ2-3; D ambiguous. The CDR3 runs to 14 residues. Trimming pared 0 bases from V and 1 base from J, leaving 5 bases between. Germline CDR1 and CDR2: SGHAT and FQNNGV. CDR3 nucleotide sequence: TGTGCCAGCAGCTTAGAACCACGCACAGATACGCAGTATTTT. Translating it yields CASSLEPRTDTQYF. Combining the CDR3 with reference TRBV11-2 and TRBJ2-3 gives the whole variable domain EAGVAQSPRYKIIEKRQSVAFWCNPISGHATLYWYQQILGQGPKLLIQFQNNGVVDDSQLPKDRFSAERLKGVDSTLKIQPAKLEDSAVYLCASSLEPRTDTQYFGPGTRLTVL.

This clonotype was seen ten or more times. The chain links TRBV7-9 to TRBJ1-6, with D perhaps TRBD1 (6 bases). Deletions cut 1 base from V and 10 bases from J, with 11 bases between. CDR3 length equals 14 residues. Germline assignment: CDR1 SEHNR and CDR2 FQNEAQ (reference sequence). CDR3 nucleotides: TGTGCCAGCAGCTTAGTCTCAGGGGAATCACCCCTCCACTTT. It encodes CASSLVSGESPLHF.

This clonotype was counted between two and nine times. This chain connects TRBV19 to TRBJ1-5; possibly TRBD1 for D (6 bases). The length of the CDR3 is 15 residues. Germline CDR1 and CDR2: LNHDA and SQIVND (reference sequence). Trimming stripped 2 bases from V and 4 bases from J, with 12 bases between. CDR3 region: CASSITGRGNQPQHF. In DNA form, the CDR3 reads TGTGCCAGTAGTATAACAGGGAGAGGTAATCAGCCCCAGCATTTT.

The table lists this clonotype with many counts. Here the CDR3 DNA reads TGTGCCAGCAGGGACAGGGGAGGGCCCCAAGAGACCCAGTACTTC. It translates to CASRDRGGPQETQYF. This rearrangement joins TRBV12-3 or TRBV12-4 to TRBJ2-5, with 9 bases matching TRBD1. V dropped 6 bases and J dropped 1; count of bases not matched to a gene: 6. The CDR3 sequence is 15 residues long.

This clonotype occurred many times. This sequence joins TRBV6-1 and TRBJ2-1; 7 positions agree with TRBD2. TRBJ2-5 matches the DNA end more closely, so the J call is doubtful. The CDR3 is 15 amino acids. Looked up from germline, CDR1 is MNHNS and CDR2 is SASEGT. The CDR3 reads CASRYNSGLLETQYF. The CDR3 coding sequence is TGTGCCAGCAGATATAATAGCGGGCTCTTGGAGACCCAGTACTTC.